The clone carrying this T cell receptor (beta chain) has a handful of counts. The investigators reverse transcribed all of the isolated RNA, so they sequenced expressed TCRB transcripts. Some clones are missing from TCRdb's copy, which holds only in-frame ones; the method was immunoSEQ multiplex PCR. The sample carries 850,000 to 900,000 clones, 15% to 20% recorded once. This specimen comes from a study of beta chain features in type 1 diabetes. V gave up 4 bases and J gave up 6 bases, with 12 bases separating them. CDR3 length equals 14 residues. The germline gives CDR1 MDHEN, CDR2 SYDVKM. This chain joins TRBV28 and TRBJ2-2; D not certain. Source material: naive CD4+ T cells from blood. The TCR originated in a woman between 18 and 30 years old in good health. CDR3 amino acids: CASSSPMGSGELFF. CDR3 nucleotide sequence: TGTGCCAGCAGTTCCCCCATGGGGTCCGGGGAGCTGTTTTTT. Full variable domain (missing parts from reference TRBV28 and TRBJ2-2): DVKVTQSSRYLVKRTGEKVFLECVQDMDHENMFWYRQDPGLGLRLIYFSYDVKMKEKGDIPEGYSVSREKKERFSLILESASTNQTSMYLCASSSPMGSGELFFGEGSRLTVL.